This TCR beta chain stems from a study of cytomegalovirus exposure and HLA in healthy donors (TCRdb year 2017). With respect to the entire study: In an earlier analysis of 587 of the donors, around 290 Gb of sequence data and approximately 100 million unique TCR beta sequences from 150 million to 200 million T cells were reported. Approximately 300 gigabases of sequencing data and around 90 million unique TCR sequences made up an early release that covered around 640 HLA-typed donors. The genetic ancestry cluster associated with self-reported Caucasian donors included 81% of the 300 to 450 genotyped donors. The study aimed to test whether signatures of past pathogen exposure could be identified by cataloging public T cell receptors. The study used immunosequencing to profile the T cell repertoires of approximately 690 subjects and linked those repertoires to cytomegalovirus serostatus. A separate validation cohort of 100 to 150 different subjects was used in addition to the roughly 720-subject first cohort. High-throughput TCR immunosequencing, statistical association of individual TCRs with disease status, and machine learning were combined to predict cytomegalovirus infection status. A later analysis re-analyzed previously published TCR beta repertoires from approximately 670 donors and added high-resolution HLA genotyping to study TCR occurrence patterns. In the later analysis, no new phenotypic data were used to find candidate immune exposures; instead, reliance was placed on TCR beta sequences and their occurrence across donors. An earlier analysis of approximately 640 of the donors applied high-throughput TCR beta sequencing to assess whether each TCR beta V gene segment acted as functional or pseudogenic. Donor age, sex, ethnicity and CMV serostatus were compiled alongside the repertoire data. In a later genetic analysis, genome-wide SNP genotypes for about three fifths of the roughly 670 donors were used, and that subset was treated as a discovery cohort. All discovery cohort repertoires had been generated on a single sequencing platform. Class I and class II HLA loci were covered by the typing at four-digit resolution. The number of typed donors differed by locus: about 620-640 for A, B, C, DRB1 and DQB1; approximately 520 for DQA1; about 600 for DPA1; and roughly 490 for DPB1. Five DR-DQ haplotypes were handled as single units for association and clustering, since linkage in the cohort was strong. Among 300 to 500 genotyped donors of the cohort, an average of roughly 230,000 unique TCR beta nucleotide sequences was sequenced per donor, of which about 18% were non-productive.

Overall results and qualifications from the work: Because the 87-base-pair reads could not distinguish some IMGT-functional V segments, including TRBV6-2 and TRBV6-3, those segments were excluded. A further reported finding was that TCR beta sequences accurately predicted the HLA-A and HLA-B alleles for most subjects in the first cohort. Strong co-occurrence of HLA alleles, especially DR and DQ, made assigning TCR associations to individual alleles difficult. The only immune exposure information available for the cohort was CMV serostatus. A later analysis found that TCR association rates varied across HLA loci, with DRB1 alleles showing the most associated TCRs and HLA-C alleles the fewest. This cohort had only TCR beta chains sequenced, and the lack of alpha or paired-chain data limited which features could be detected. In a later analysis, several top co-occurrence clusters were reported to appear linked to parvovirus B19, influenza, CMV and Epstein-Barr virus. The classifier was reported to diagnose cytomegalovirus status with high specificity and sensitivity in both the original cohort and the validation cohort. In vitro tests confirmed that a few of the cytomegalovirus-associated TCR beta chains recognize cytomegalovirus antigens. According to the authors, the approach could potentially be generalized to other disease states and immunological phenotypes. Over 15 rarely observed V segments, including chromosome 9 orphons, were excluded from the earlier analysis of approximately 600 of the donors because counts were too low. Most TCR sequences were seen in very few donors, while some public TCRs were found in many individuals. The presence/absence analyses assumed that sequencing depth was roughly uniform across donors, and that assumption may not be true. Most CMV-associated TCR beta chains appeared to be HLA-restricted in a later analysis, and the HLA associations seemed to be driven largely by CMV exposure. Specific HLA alleles were associated with 15,000 to 20,000 TCR beta sequences at a false discovery rate of 0.05 in a later analysis. In a later genetic analysis, fewer N-insertions in productive TCRs were reported among donors in an Asian-associated ancestry cluster than the roughly 640-donor mean. A group of highly shared sequence variants was considered likely to be a technical artifact of the sequencing pipeline. Linkage disequilibrium might explain the correlated functional status among segregating V segments, but an unknown experimental factor could not be ruled out. In an earlier analysis of over 550 of the donors, most TCR beta V segments were observed in productive rearrangements about 90% or about 30% of the time, broadly matching IMGT annotations. V-gene and J-gene trimming of TCR beta chains was associated with a missense DCLRE1C variant in a later genetic analysis, and the association was replicated in an independent cohort. Compared with equally common non-associated chains, HLA-associated TCR beta chains in a later analysis were more clonally expanded and had lower generation probabilities. HLA typing was unavailable for some donors at each locus, so association tests used only the typed subset. In the study, approximately 160 TCR beta chains were listed as associated with cytomegalovirus.

The cohort was made up of under 800 healthy bone marrow donors. At the time of sampling, all cohort members were nominally healthy, though unrecorded immune exposures were likely present. The donor was CMV seropositive and belonged to the group of 250 to 350 seropositive cohort members. Every donor gave a peripheral blood sample, and the peripheral blood mononuclear cells from that sample were used for TCR beta sequencing. The Qiagen DNeasy Blood Extraction Kit was used to extract genomic DNA from the blood cell samples. The library was obtained by the immunoSEQ multiplex PCR assay. A mixture of 60 forward primers for TCR Vbeta segments and 13 reverse primers for TCR Jbeta segments was used in the multiplex PCR. The CDR3 region of rearranged TCR beta genes was amplified from genomic DNA by a multiplex PCR assay. The Illumina HiSeq System was used to sequence the amplified TCR beta libraries as 87-base-pair reads. Turning to the authors' computational methods: A later analysis counted about 80 million unique TCR beta chains across the 650 to 800 repertoires, and some 11 million of these chains were shared by at least two donors. To remove PCR and sequencing errors, raw reads were error-corrected and collapsed into unique sequences using a nearest-neighbor algorithm that merged closely related sequences. Alignment of CDR3 sequences to IMGT reference sequences was used to assign V, D and J gene segments. Each retained sequence needed at least a six-nucleotide match to both a V gene segment and a J gene segment. Rearrangements were classified as productive when the CDR3 lacked stop codons and remained in frame with V and J, and all other rearrangements were classified as non-productive. Following IMGT convention, CDR3 was defined as the stretch from the second conserved V-encoded cysteine up to the conserved J-encoded phenylalanine. Sequences without an unambiguous match to a single V gene segment were excluded from the earlier analysis of approximately 600 of the donors. An earlier analysis of 500 to 600 of the donors classified V segments as functional when productive rearrangements were above 56.7% and as segregating when the standard deviation between donors was above 5%. A statistical classification framework was built to diagnose cytomegalovirus status from the catalog of TCR beta chain sequences. V and J gene assignment, in a later analysis, came from comparing TCR nucleotide sequences with IMGT/GENE-DB human TR gene sequences. The TCRdist pipeline was used in a later analysis to assign CDR3 sequences and most-parsimonious VDJ recombination scenarios. A later analysis defined each TCR beta chain by its CDR3 amino acid sequence plus V-gene family, and excluded reads lacking a unique V-gene family. In a later analysis, 450 to 600 highly shared, low-generation-probability nucleotide sequences were removed to address suspected cross-contamination and a sequencing artifact. For each public chain, a later analysis derived a clonal expansion index from normalized ranks of inferred template counts within each repertoire. In a later analysis, generation probabilities were computed using a VDJ recombination model fitted to out-of-frame rearrangements, and the results were checked against IGoR. Hypergeometric tests were used in a later analysis to score TCR-TCR, TCR-HLA and TCR-CMV co-occurrence, with a repertoire-size bias correction applied to the TCR pairs. False discovery rates were estimated in a later analysis by permuting HLA or CMV assignments 20 times. A later analysis grouped co-occurring TCRs with DBSCAN, adding TCRdist sequence similarity when clustering within HLA-allele-positive subsets. Repertoires with fewer than 30,000 or more than 120,000 public chains were left out of co-occurrence clustering, as were several repertoires with anomalous nucleotide sharing. TCRdb carries this immuneACCESS record with in-frame sequences only. Its versions omit some clonotypes, under half of them owing to an unresolved V gene in the studies checked, with the rest unexplained. V and J calls and clone size follow that table, whereas D and trimming were derived from the DNA. A total of 150,000 to 200,000 clones appear in this sample, about four fifths of them only once. Under 5% of the sample comes from the top ten.

Worth noting for this clone: Its antigen target is currently unknown. No much larger clone exists at a distance of one base, and base qualities are not known.

The CDR3 holds 14 amino acids from the cysteine to the phenylalanine. Solely the CDR3 DNA is kept, with 42 bases framed from the first base. Relative to germline, V is 2 bases shorter and J is 5 bases shorter, with 9 bases between their ends. CDR1 and CDR2 were assigned from the germline V gene as SGHTA and FQGTGA. The clonotype was recovered from a girl aged 5 to 17 in good health and CMV-seropositive. The sequence joins TRBV7-3 to TRBJ2-2; the D region possibly corresponds to TRBD2 (5 bases align). Sequenced: PBMCs. The CDR3 protein: CASSLAGSTGELFF. The DNA reads as follows: TGTGCCAGCAGCTTAGCGGGCTCAACCGGGGAGCTGTTTTTT.